These 9 T cell receptor beta chains share one sample of origin, sequenced in a study of blood T cell repertoires in COVID-19. Assay: immunoSEQ multiplex PCR; the TCRdb copy retains only in-frame clones and omits some. The sample lists 55,000 to 75,000 clones; roughly 83% were seen once. Sequenced: peripheral blood. Receptor source: a man aged 55 to 70 with COVID-19, enrolled during active disease.

The genes are TRBV11-2 and TRBJ1-1; tentative D call: TRBD1 (5 bases). Between the trimmed V and J ends, which lost 5 bases and 5 bases, there was a span of 12 bases. The CDR3 covers 13 residues. Germline-derived CDR1 and CDR2 are SGHAT and FQNNGV. CDR3 sequence reads: CASSEDRGTEAFF. As DNA, the CDR3 is TGTGCCAGCAGCGAAGATCGGGGGACTGAAGCTTTCTTT. Using reference TRBV11-2 and TRBJ1-1 for the parts outside the CDR3, the full variable domain is EAGVAQSPRYKIIEKRQSVAFWCNPISGHATLYWYQQILGQGPKLLIQFQNNGVVDDSQLPKDRFSAERLKGVDSTLKIQPAKLEDSAVYLCASSEDRGTEAFFGQGTRLTVV.

As concerns this clone: Other DNA sequences in the same sample also yield this CDR3. This chain joins TRBV6-5 and TRBJ1-1; TRBD1 agrees at 7 bases. CDR3 length: 13 amino acids. Germline values: CDR1 MNHEY, CDR2 SVGAGI. V gave up 5 bases and J gave up 3 bases; unmatched junction bases: 3. The chain's CDR3 is CASSRTGDTEAFF. The CDR3 region has the DNA TGTGCCAGCAGTAGGACAGGTGACACTGAAGCTTTCTTT.

V gene TRBV5-1 combines with J gene TRBJ2-3, with D tentatively TRBD2 (6 bases). Trimming stripped 0 bases from V and 4 bases from J, with 12 bases between. This CDR3 comprises 15 residues. Germline V gene data show CDR1 as SGHRS and CDR2 as YFSETQ. In DNA, the CDR3 is TGCGCCAGCAGCTTGGAAGACGGGAGTGCAGATACGCAGTATTTT. Translating it yields CASSLEDGSADTQYF.

The chain carries TRBV28 and TRBJ1-1; D possibly corresponds to TRBD1 (6 bases). Germline CDR1 is MDHEN and CDR2 is SYDVKM. V was trimmed by 5 bases and J by 8 bases, leaving 12 bases between them. The CDR3 has 12 amino acids. The CDR3 region has the DNA TGTGCCAGCAGTCAAGGGGGACACGAAGCTTTCTTT. Amino acid sequence: CASSQGGHEAFF.

The chain combines TRBV9 with TRBJ1-2; 8 nucleotides line up with TRBD1. CDR3 length: 15 amino acids. V dropped 0 bases and J dropped 8; count of bases not matched to a gene: 9. CDR1 and CDR2 (germline): SGDLS, YYNGEE. CDR3 sequence (DNA): TGTGCCAGCAGCGTAGGTCTAGGACAGGGTCGGGGCTACACCTTC. Translating it yields CASSVGLGQGRGYTF.

The chain uses TRBV30 and TRBJ1-1; D is perhaps TRBD1 (6 bases). The CDR3 has 13 amino acids. The V end was cut by 5 bases, the J end by 4 bases, with 14 bases between. The germline CDR1 and CDR2 sequences are GTSNPN and SVGIG (reference sequence). The CDR3 spells CAWLLGGGTEAFF. The CDR3 DNA is TGTGCCTGGTTGTTAGGGGGGGGCACTGAAGCTTTCTTT. The complete variable domain, with remaining parts taken from reference TRBV30 and TRBJ1-1, reads SQTIHQWPATLVQPVGSPLSLECTVEGTSNPNLYWYRQAAGRGLQLLFYSVGIGQISSEVPQNLSASRPQDRQFILSSKKLLLSDSGFYLCAWLLGGGTEAFFGQGTRLTVV.

CDR3 in DNA: TGTGCCAGCAGCTACGGGACTACCGGCACAGATACGCAGTATTTT. This encodes CASSYGTTGTDTQYF. J is TRBJ2-3 and V is TRBV11-2; 7 nucleotides match TRBD2. V dropped 4 bases and J dropped 1; count of bases not matched to a gene: 5. Germline V gene data show CDR1 as SGHAT and CDR2 as FQNNGV. The CDR3 contains 15 residues.

This clone was seen only a few times. J is TRBJ2-7 and V is TRBV11-2; 10 nucleotides match TRBD2. The J segment lost 4 bases and the V segment lost 0 bases, leaving 15 bases of the junction unmatched. The CDR3 totals 19 residues. Germline V CDR1 and CDR2: SGHAT, FQNNGV. CDR3: CASSLEATSGLTGLYEQYF. The CDR3 nucleotides are TGTGCCAGCAGCTTAGAAGCGACTAGCGGGCTCACTGGTTTGTACGAGCAGTACTTC.

This rearrangement joins TRBV5-1 to TRBJ1-4; 8 nucleotides align to TRBD1. Germline values: CDR1 SGHRS, CDR2 YFSETQ. V dropped 4 bases and J dropped 8; count of bases not matched to a gene: 4. CDR3 length: 13 residues. CDR3 in amino acids: CASSPGDREKLFF. CDR3 nucleotide sequence: TGCGCCAGCAGCCCTGGGGACAGGGAAAAACTGTTTTTT. Looking up the rest from reference TRBV5-1 and TRBJ1-4 gives the full variable domain: KAGVTQTPRYLIKTRGQQVTLSCSPISGHRSVSWYQQTPGQGLQFLFEYFSETQRNKGNFPGRFSGRQFSNSRSEMNVSTLELGDSALYLCASSPGDREKLFFGSGTQLSVL.